The subject of this entry is one TCR beta chain. The V gene's germline CDR1 is SGHRS and CDR2 YFSETQ. This CDR3 comprises 17 residues. The J segment lost 0 bases and the V segment lost 4 bases, leaving 8 bases of the junction unmatched. The assay was immunoSEQ multiplex PCR, and TCRdb's table has in-frame clones only and misses some. The sample contains 130,000 to 150,000 clones, around 80% of which appear only once. The sample is drawn from a study of blood T cell repertoires in COVID-19. Sequencing was carried out using peripheral blood. The TCR originated in a woman aged 55-70 years with acute or convalescent COVID-19. V gene TRBV5-1 combines with J gene TRBJ2-1; 9 nucleotides align to TRBD2. CDR3 DNA sequence: TGCGCCAGCAGCCCACTAGCGGGCGGATTCTCCTACAATGAGCAGTTCTTC. It translates to CASSPLAGGFSYNEQFF.